This TCR beta chain was found in a study of a mutant IDH1 vaccine in newly diagnosed glioma. Overall study: Mean patient age was about 40 years; 62.5% were male and 37.5% female. Antecedent treatment encompassed radiotherapy, temozolomide, or their combination; the majority received both.

Profiled with immunoSEQ multiplex PCR; TCRdb holds only in-frame clones, not every one. The sample contains about 88,000 clones, over 75% of which appear only once. Remarks on this clone: The antigen remains unidentified.

The time point denotes: baseline, week 1 (first vaccination visit). Treatment specified: pre-vaccination baseline after standard-of-care therapy. New WHO grade 3 or 4 astrocytomas that were IDH1-mutant and ATRX-lost occurred in the donors. The germline V gene encodes CDR1 MNHEY and CDR2 SVGAGI. Trimming shortened V by 4 bases and J by 8 bases, and 14 bases separated the two germline ends. The length of the CDR3 is 13 residues. Findings of the study overall: The authors found pseudoprogression apparently unrelated to changes in top peripheral T cell clonotypes.

Sequencing used PBMCs, obtained from a glioma patient treated with radiotherapy, temozolomide or both. The sequence derives from a man in his forties or fifties with glioma. Some clones in this sample may be carry-over from other donors' samples. This chain uses TRBV6-5 with TRBJ1-2; D is perhaps TRBD1 (6 bases). The CDR3 DNA follows: TGTGCCAGCAGTTTGGACAGACGGGCCGGCTACACCTTC. This gives the protein CASSLDRRAGYTF.